Listed here are 23 T cell receptor beta chains from one sample, sequenced in a study of regulatory T cells in long-lasting Graves disease. The time point denotes: persistent/refractory GD, antithyroid drugs over 5 years with positive TRAb. PBMC-derived RNA was used for the TCR library. For TCR beta, libraries came from iRepertoire HTBI primers and Arm-PCR of CDR3 regions. MiXCR, run by TCRdb on the multiplex PCR reads, gives a single entry per CDR3 protein. The data contain 500,000 to 800,000 distinct CDR3 sequences, around 30% of them singletons. The sample in question was peripheral blood mononuclear cells (PBMCs), obtained when the disease was refractory, from a patient treated with antithyroid drugs. Receptor source: a female donor with Graves disease.

This clonotype was observed at least ten times. The chain links TRBV29-1 to TRBJ2-7; D is possibly TRBD1 or TRBD2 (5 bases each). Looked up from germline, CDR1 is SQVTM and CDR2 is ANQGSEA. The germline V and J ends were trimmed by 4 bases and 5 bases, with 9 bases remaining between them. The CDR3 extends over 11 amino acids. CDR3 sequence: CSVVGDHEQYF. CDR3 coding DNA: TGCAGCGTTGTGGGGGACCACGAGCAGTACTTC.

The chain couples TRBV6-2 or TRBV6-3 to TRBJ2-2, with 8 nucleotides matching TRBD2. The CDR3 spans 16 residues. Germline trimming cut 2 bases from V and 0 bases from J; bases unmatched to any gene: 2. Germline-derived CDR1 and CDR2 are MNHEY and SVGEGT. The CDR3 DNA is TGTGCCAGCAGTTACGCGGGAGGTCCGAACACCGGGGAGCTGTTTTTT. This sequence encodes CASSYAGGPNTGELFF.

Concerning this clonotype: Sequence at one end of the junction differs from germline and may be a read error. The CDR3 nucleotides are TGTGCCAGCAGGGAAGTACAGGGGTTCTATGGCTACACCTTC. Amino acid sequence: CASREVQGFYGYTF. The rearrangement uses TRBV6-1 and TRBJ1-2; 7 positions match TRBD1. Germline loops: CDR1 MNHNS, CDR2 SASEGT. This CDR3 is built from 14 residues.

Points on this clonotype: At one of its ends the junction is not consistent with the germline gene, which may arise from a read error. The chain is built from TRBV7-2 and TRBJ1-2; D is undetermined. This CDR3 contains 16 residues. The germline CDR1 and CDR2 sequences are SGHTA and FQGNSA. Written as DNA, the CDR3 is TGTGCCAGCATCCCCTCCGTCGGAGTTGCAACTTATGGCTACGCCTTC. It encodes CASIPSVGVATYGYAF.

This clonotype has a handful of counts. The chain carries TRBV19 and TRBJ2-5; D is unresolved. Trimming removed 5 bases at V and 3 bases at J, with 10 bases between. CDR1 is LNHDA and CDR2 is SQIVND in the germline V gene (reference sequence). The CDR3 runs 13 residues. Written as DNA, the CDR3 is TGTGCCAGTAGTCCCCTCCCAAAAGAGACCCAGTACTTC. Amino acids: CASSPLPKETQYF.

This rearrangement joins TRBV29-1 to TRBJ2-7; the match to TRBD1 covers 7 bases. The CDR3 consists of 14 residues. CDR1 is SQVTM and CDR2 is ANQGSEA in the germline V gene. V shed 6 bases, J shed 7 bases, and the junction held 15 bases outside the gene matches. Written as DNA, the CDR3 is TGCAGCGTCCGTCAGACAGGGCCCTCGGGGGAGCAGTACTTC. It is translated as CSVRQTGPSGEQYF.

This clonotype was picked up a small number of times. This chain joins TRBV12-3 or TRBV12-4 and TRBJ2-7; D unresolved. The V and J ends lost 3 bases and 13 bases respectively, with 13 bases between them. This CDR3 is 11 amino acids long. CDR3 nucleotide sequence: TGTGCCAGCAGTTTGCCCTCATCTTTATACTTC. It yields the protein CASSLPSSLYF.

This clonotype was seen a few times. The chain combines TRBV7-2 with TRBJ2-7, with 11 bases that match TRBD2. The junction had 7 bases not matched to a gene; V was cut back by 5 bases and J by 4 bases. The germline CDR1 and CDR2 sequences are SGHTA and FQGNSA. The CDR3 is 15 amino acids. The CDR3, as DNA: TGTGCCAGCAGCGACCTAGCGGGAGGTCCATACGAGCAGTACTTC. It specifies CASSDLAGGPYEQYF. Drawing the rest from reference TRBV7-2 and TRBJ2-7, the complete variable domain is GAGVSQSPSNKVTEKGKDVELRCDPISGHTALYWYRQSLGQGLEFLIYFQGNSAPDKSGLPSDRFSAERTGGSVSTLTIQRTQQEDSAVYLCASSDLAGGPYEQYFGPGTRLTVT.

A note on this clonotype: A much larger clone differs by one base, so this may be a read error. The rearrangement joins TRBV12-3 or TRBV12-4 to TRBJ2-7; the D gene could be TRBD1 or TRBD2 (5 bases each). With 3 bases removed from V and 5 bases from J, the gap between germline ends came to 14 bases. The length of the CDR3 is 14 residues. The chain's CDR3 is CASSLWSRDDEQYF. CDR3 nucleotide sequence: TGTGCCAGCAGTTTGTGGTCAAGGGACGACGAGCAGTACTTC.

This clonotype turned up a few times. The chain employs TRBV12-5 and TRBJ1-2; no clear D. This CDR3 contains 17 residues. Looked up from germline, CDR1 is LGHNT and CDR2 is FRNRAP. The V end lost 0 bases, the J end lost 0 bases, and 14 bases lay between the germline ends. CDR3 sequence reads: CASGLVPPEYPNYGYTF. The CDR3, as DNA: TGTGCTAGTGGTTTGGTACCCCCGGAGTACCCTAACTATGGCTACACCTTC. The full variable domain, rest sourced from reference TRBV12-5 and TRBJ1-2, is DARVTQTPRHKVTEMGQEVTMRCQPILGHNTVFWYRQTMMQGLELLAYFRNRAPLDDSGMPKDRFSAEMPDATLATLKIQPSEPRDSAVYFCASGLVPPEYPNYGYTFGSGTRLTVV.

This clonotype was counted between two and nine times. The gene calls are TRBV5-1 and TRBJ2-4; 7 nucleotides align to TRBD1. The germline gives CDR1 SGHRS, CDR2 YFSETQ. This CDR3 spans 16 amino acids. V was clipped by 0 bases and J by 0 bases; unmatched bases: 3. CDR3 amino acids: CASSLAGQLAKNIQYF. CDR3 nucleotide sequence: TGCGCCAGCAGCTTGGCGGGACAGTTAGCCAAAAACATTCAGTACTTC.

The chain employs TRBV5-1 and TRBJ2-7; possible D gene TRBD2, 5 bases. Per germline, CDR1 SGHRS and CDR2 YFSETQ. Trimming left V 4 bases short and J 0 bases short, with 14 bases between. There are 15 residues in the CDR3. The CDR3 region is CASSLRTGTSYEQYF. Written as DNA, the CDR3 is TGCGCCAGCAGCCTCCGGACGGGAACCTCCTACGAGCAGTACTTC.

This clonotype occurred many times. The chain carries TRBV27 and TRBJ1-5, with D perhaps matching TRBD1 (6 bases). The V gene lost 3 bases and the J gene lost 1 base, with 7 bases spanning the gap. The CDR3 totals 14 residues. CDR1 MNHEY and CDR2 SMNVEV come from the germline V gene (reference sequence). Written as DNA, the CDR3 is TGTGCCAGCAGTTTTACAGGGAGCAATCAGCCCCAGCATTTT. Translating gives CASSFTGSNQPQHF.

The gene calls are TRBV11-2 and TRBJ2-3; 15 positions agree with TRBD2. V lost 3 bases and J lost 3; bases outside the gene matches: 1. The CDR3 is 16 amino acids. Germline V gives CDR1 SGHAT, CDR2 FQNNGV. DNA for the CDR3: TGTGCCAGCAGCTTTGGGACTAGCGGGAGGACAGATACGCAGTATTTT. Amino acids: CASSFGTSGRTDTQYF.

This clonotype was seen many times. The chain recombines TRBV27 with TRBJ1-1; TRBD1 agrees at 7 bases. The CDR3 length is 17 residues. Germline trimming cut 4 bases from V and 3 bases from J; bases unmatched to any gene: 14. From germline, CDR1 is MNHEY and CDR2 SMNVEV (reference sequence). The CDR3 DNA sequence: TGTGCCAGCAGTTCATGGGACAGCCTCAGAGAGGACACTGAAGCTTTCTTT. Translated, it gives CASSSWDSLREDTEAFF.

This clonotype was seen only a few times. V usage is TRBV6-1 and J usage is TRBJ2-4, with 9 positions matching TRBD2. The V and J ends lost 7 bases and 5 bases, in that order; junction bases with no gene match: 9. Germline CDR1 is MNHNS and CDR2 is SASEGT. The CDR3 sequence is 15 residues long. In nucleotides, the CDR3 is TGTGCCAGCACCCTGATAATAGCGGGGGAAAACATTCAGTACTTC. Translating gives CASTLIIAGENIQYF.

About this clonotype: Sequence at one end of the junction differs from germline and may be a read error. V usage is TRBV13 and J usage is TRBJ1-1; TRBD1 aligns across 9 bases. Germline V gene sequence: CDR1 PRHDT, CDR2 FYEKMQ (reference sequence). The CDR3 runs 15 residues. Written as DNA, the CDR3 is TGTGCCAGCAGCCCCGGGACAGGGATGAAGACTGAAGCTTTCTTT. This gives the protein CASSPGTGMKTEAFF.

This clonotype was detected a few times. The chain joins TRBV5-1 to TRBJ1-1, with no clear D. Deletions cut 0 bases from V and 4 bases from J, with 13 bases between. The CDR3 totals 15 residues. Germline CDR1 and CDR2: SGHRS and YFSETQ. Written as DNA, the CDR3 is TGCGCCAGCAGCTTGGCTGTACAAATGAGCACTGAAGCTTTCTTT. Translating gives CASSLAVQMSTEAFF.

This clonotype was seen many times. The chain links TRBV29-1 to TRBJ2-7; TRBD2 matches at 12 bases. The CDR3 has 13 residues. After removal of 7 bases from V and 4 bases from J, the junction contained 5 bases not matched to a gene. CDR1 and CDR2 from the germline V gene are SQVTM and ANQGSEA. CDR3 sequence reads: CSAQLAGGYEQYF. CDR3 in DNA: TGCAGCGCCCAACTAGCGGGAGGTTACGAGCAGTACTTC.

V is TRBV13 and J is TRBJ2-6; 10 nucleotides line up with TRBD1. There are 16 residues in the CDR3. Germline CDR1 and CDR2: PRHDT and FYEKMQ (reference sequence). The V and J ends lost 5 bases and 4 bases, in that order; junction bases with no gene match: 5. The CDR3 protein is CASSPDRGQGANVLTF. The DNA of the CDR3 is TGTGCCAGCAGCCCAGACAGGGGGCAAGGGGCCAACGTCCTGACTTTC.

The chain has TRBV6-9 and TRBJ1-6; no reliable D call. Per the germline V gene, CDR1 is MNHGY and CDR2 is SVAAGI. The CDR3 spans 13 residues. Trimming removed 3 bases at V and 6 bases at J, with 6 bases between. CDR3 in DNA: TGTGCCAGCAGTTACGCACCTAATTCACCCCTCCACTTT. Amino acids: CASSYAPNSPLHF.

The rearrangement links TRBV7-9 to TRBJ2-5; D is undetermined. V was clipped by 5 bases and J by 0 bases, with 10 bases between them. Germline loops: CDR1 SEHNR, CDR2 FQNEAQ (reference sequence). This CDR3 region has 14 residues. Written as DNA, the CDR3 is TGTGCCAGCAGCCGTGGTTGGAACCAAGAGACCCAGTACTTC. This sequence encodes CASSRGWNQETQYF.

Many counts were recorded for this clonotype. J is TRBJ1-2 and V is TRBV28; no clear D. The CDR3 has 15 residues. V was shortened by 2 bases and J by 4 bases, with 14 bases between the two germline ends. The V gene's germline CDR1 is MDHEN and CDR2 SYDVKM. In DNA, the CDR3 is TGTGCCAGCAGTTTAAGGCTAGGCTCCCCCTATGGCTACACCTTC. It specifies CASSLRLGSPYGYTF.